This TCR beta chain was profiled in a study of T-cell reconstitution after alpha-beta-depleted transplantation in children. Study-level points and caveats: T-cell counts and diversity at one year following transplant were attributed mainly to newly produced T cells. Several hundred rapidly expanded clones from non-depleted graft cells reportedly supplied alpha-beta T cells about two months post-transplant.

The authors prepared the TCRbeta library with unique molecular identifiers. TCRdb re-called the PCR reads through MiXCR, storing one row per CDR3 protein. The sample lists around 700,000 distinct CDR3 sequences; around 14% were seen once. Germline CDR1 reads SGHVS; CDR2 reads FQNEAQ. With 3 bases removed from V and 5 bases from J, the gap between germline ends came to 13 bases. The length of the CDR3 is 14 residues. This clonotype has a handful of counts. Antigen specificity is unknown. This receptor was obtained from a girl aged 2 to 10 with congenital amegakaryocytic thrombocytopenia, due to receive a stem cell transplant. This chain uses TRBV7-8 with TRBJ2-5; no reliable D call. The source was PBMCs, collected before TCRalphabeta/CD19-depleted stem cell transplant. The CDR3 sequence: CASSFYRIRETQYF. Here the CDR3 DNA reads TGTGCCAGCAGCTTTTACCGGATCAGGGAGACCCAGTACTTC. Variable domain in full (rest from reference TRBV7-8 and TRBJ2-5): GAGVSQSPRYKVAKRGQDVALRCDPISGHVSLFWYQQALGQGPEFLTYFQNEAQLDKSGLPSDRFFAERPEGSVSTLKIQRTQQEDSAVYLCASSFYRIRETQYFGPGTRLLVL.